Listed below are T cell receptor beta chains from one sample, sequenced in a study of blood T cell repertoires in COVID-19. Some clones are missing from TCRdb's copy, which holds only in-frame ones; the method was immunoSEQ multiplex PCR. The data contain 98,000 or so clones, around 90% of them seen just once; the ten biggest clones take up roughly 5.5%. Sequencing was carried out using peripheral blood. The receptors derive from a human donor in a cohort sampled during active COVID-19. CDR3s include the opening cysteine and the closing phenylalanine or tryptophan. D genes are given only for firm matches. Clone size is not always given. Where it is, it says once, few, many or a class for expanded clones.

>TRBV6-5|TRBD1|TRBJ2-1|-
TGTGCCAGCAGAATCGGGCAGGGGGCTAATGAGCAGTTCTTC
CASRIGQGANEQFF
>TRBV5-6|-|TRBJ1-4|once
TGTGCCAGCAGCTTGGGACAGGCTAATGAAAAACTGTTTTTT
CASSLGQANEKLFF
>TRBV6-5|TRBD1|TRBJ1-2|once
TGTGCCAGCAGTCTTCCGGGACAGGGCTATGGCTACACCTTC
CASSLPGQGYGYTF
>TRBV5-1|-|TRBJ2-1|-
TGCGCCAGCAGCCCTACCGGGACTCCGGTCGATGAGCAGTTCTTC
CASSPTGTPVDEQFF
>TRBV5-6|-|TRBJ1-3|-
TGTGCCAGCAGCTTGCAGCGGGGGGCGTTTGGAAACACCATATATTTT
CASSLQRGAFGNTIYF
>TRBV9|-|TRBJ1-1|-
TGTGCCAGCAGCGTAACAGGGACCTTCATGAACACTGAAGCTTTCTTT
CASSVTGTFMNTEAFF
>TRBV15|TRBD1|TRBJ2-1|-
TGTGCCACCAGCAGAGGGACAGGGACATACAATGAGCAGTTCTTC
CATSRGTGTYNEQFF
>TRBV6-2/TRBV6-3|TRBD1|TRBJ1-2|few
TGTGCCAGCAGCCCGGGCCTACAGGGGGCGCTTAGCGGCTACACCTTC
CASSPGLQGALSGYTF
>TRBV19|-|TRBJ2-2|-
TGTGCCAGTAGTAGGGGGCAGGGCTACAAGGGGAGCACCGGGGAGCTGTTTTTT
CASSRGQGYKGSTGELFF
>TRBV27|-|TRBJ1-5|-
TGTGCCAGCAGTTTAATGGGGGCTCAGCCCCAGCATTTT
CASSLMGAQPQHF
>TRBV28|-|TRBJ2-2|-
TGTGCCAGCAGAAGGATGACTCCCACCGGGGAGCTGTTTTTT
CASRRMTPTGELFF
>TRBV6-1|-|TRBJ2-7|few
TGTGCCAGCAGTGACAGCTACGAGCAGTACTTC
CASSDSYEQYF
>TRBV3-1/TRBV3-2|TRBD2|TRBJ2-5|-
TGTGCCAGCAGCCAAACACTCGCAGCTAGCGGGGGGCCTTCATTTTGGGAGACCCAGTACTTC
CASSQTLAASGGPSFWETQYF
>TRBV11-2|TRBD1|TRBJ1-2|-
TGTGCCAGCAGCACCGGACAGGGCTATGGCTACACCTTC
CASSTGQGYGYTF
>TRBV18|TRBD2|TRBJ2-7|-
TGTGCCAGCTCAACCGGGACTAGCGGCTACGAGCAGTACTTC
CASSTGTSGYEQYF
>TRBV9|TRBD2|TRBJ2-7|-
TGTGCCAGCAGCGTGAATGTGGCTAGCGGGACCTACGAGCAGTACTTC
CASSVNVASGTYEQYF
>TRBV4-3|-|TRBJ2-1|-
TGCGCCAGCAGCCAAGGTTGGAGGAGCTCCTACAATGAGCAGTTCTTC
CASSQGWRSSYNEQFF
>TRBV3-1/TRBV3-2|TRBD1|TRBJ2-2|-
TGTGCCAGCAGCGAGGACGTTGGGACAGGGGCCGGGGAGCTGTTTTTT
CASSEDVGTGAGELFF
>TRBV14|-|TRBJ2-7|-
TGTGCCAGCAGCCGGGTTGGGCCCTACGAGCAGTACTTC
CASSRVGPYEQYF
>TRBV28|-|TRBJ2-7|once
TGTGCCAGCAGTTTATCACCTCGCGGGATAGGCGAGCAGTACTTC
CASSLSPRGIGEQYF
>TRBV4-1|TRBD2|TRBJ2-3|-
TGCGCCAGCAAGCGGGGGATAAGCACAGATACGCAGTATTTT
CASKRGISTDTQYF
>TRBV5-4|-|TRBJ1-6|-
TGTGCCAGCAGCTTGGCCGCGGGCAGAGGTAATTCACCCCTCCACTTT
CASSLAAGRGNSPLHF
>TRBV7-9|TRBD1|TRBJ1-6|few
TGTGCCAGCAGACAATTACAGGGGCCCCTCCACTTT
CASRQLQGPLHF
>TRBV7-6|TRBD1|TRBJ2-1|-
TGTGCCAGCAGCTCCTCCGGGACAGTCTCCTACAATGAGCAGTTCTTC
CASSSSGTVSYNEQFF
>TRBV6-5|TRBD1|TRBJ1-5|once
TGTGCCAGCAGTCCTAGGACAGGGTACAATCAGCCCCAGCATTTT
CASSPRTGYNQPQHF
>TRBV4-1|-|TRBJ1-5|-
TGCGCCAGCAGCCAAGATCCCTTCAATCAGCCCCAGCATTTT
CASSQDPFNQPQHF
>TRBV7-8|TRBD2|TRBJ2-7|-
TGTGCCAGCAGCTACAATATAAGACTAGCGGTGTACGAGCAGTACTTC
CASSYNIRLAVYEQYF
>TRBV30|-|TRBJ2-2|-
TGTGCCTGGCTCCGGTCCGGGGAGCTGTTTTTT
CAWLRSGELFF
>TRBV5-4|TRBD2|TRBJ2-7|-
TGTGCCAGCAGCACCGACAGGTCGGGAGGGGGTTACGAGCAGTACTTC
CASSTDRSGGGYEQYF
>TRBV19|-|TRBJ1-3|-
TGTGCCAGTAGCCCCATCTCTGGAAACACCATATATTTT
CASSPISGNTIYF
>TRBV7-2|TRBD1|TRBJ2-5|-
TGTGCCAGCAGCTCATCCAGGGGGAACCAAGAGACCCAGTACTTC
CASSSSRGNQETQYF
>TRBV6-2/TRBV6-3|TRBD1|TRBJ2-7|-
TGTGCCAGCAGTTCCCCGGACAGGGATCAGTGTTACTTC
CASSSPDRDQCYF
>TRBV27|-|TRBJ2-7|-
TGTGCCAGCAGAGTCGGGTTATCCTACGAGCAGTACTTC
CASRVGLSYEQYF
>TRBV14|-|TRBJ1-3|once
TGTGCCAGCAGCCAAGACCCAGGGGCCGGAAACACCATATATTTT
CASSQDPGAGNTIYF
>TRBV4-3|-|TRBJ2-5|-
TGCGCCAGCAGCCAAGATCAATGGCAGTGGGAGACCCAGTACTTC
CASSQDQWQWETQYF
>TRBV10-3|-|TRBJ2-7|-
TGTGCCATCAGTGAGTCGATCAACTACGGGGAGCAGTACTTC
CAISESINYGEQYF
>TRBV27|-|TRBJ2-2|-
TGTGCCAGCAGGCTAGGGGTGGTGCTGTTTTTT
CASRLGVVLFF
>TRBV13|TRBD2|TRBJ2-3|-
TGTGCCAGCAGCCGAACACTCGGGACTAGCGGGGATTCTAGCACAGATACGCAGTATTTT
CASSRTLGTSGDSSTDTQYF
>TRBV5-1|-|TRBJ1-3|-
TGCGCCAGCAGCTTGGAGGGAGCAACCTCTGGAAACACCATATATTTT
CASSLEGATSGNTIYF
>TRBV18|-|TRBJ2-1|once
TGTGCCAGCTCACTTAGGAGTGCCGATGAGCAGTTCTTC
CASSLRSADEQFF
>TRBV23-1|TRBD2|TRBJ2-7|-
TGCGCCAGCAGTCAAGCCACGACTAGCTTGTCTATCTACGAGCAGTACTTC
CASSQATTSLSIYEQYF
>TRBV4-3|TRBD2|TRBJ2-7|-
TGCGCCAGCAGCCAAGATTTAGCGCTAGCGGGAGGAGGGTACGAGCAGTACTTC
CASSQDLALAGGGYEQYF
>TRBV28|-|TRBJ2-1|-
TGTGCCAGCAGTTTCCCTCCGACACCCAACCATGGAAATGAGCAGTTCTTC
CASSFPPTPNHGNEQFF
>TRBV7-3|-|TRBJ2-7|-
TGTGCCAGCAGCTTACAGGGGTCTCCCTACGAGCAGTACTTC
CASSLQGSPYEQYF
>TRBV15|TRBD1|TRBJ1-5|-
TGTGCCACCAGCAGGGGGACAGGCCGCAATCAGCCCCAGCATTTT
CATSRGTGRNQPQHF
>TRBV7-2|-|TRBJ1-5|-
TGTGCCAGCAGCTTAGGGCCTCGTCAGCCCCAGCATTTT
CASSLGPRQPQHF
>TRBV28|-|TRBJ1-4|-
TGTGCCAGCAGAAATAACCTCGGGGAAAAACTGTTTTTT
CASRNNLGEKLFF
>TRBV28|-|TRBJ1-1|-
TGTGCCAGCAGTCCTCCGGACAGAAACACTGAAGCTTTCTTT
CASSPPDRNTEAFF
>TRBV19|-|TRBJ1-1|-
TGTGCCAGTAGTTCCACAGGGAATCTAAACACTGAAGCTTTCTTT
CASSSTGNLNTEAFF
>TRBV18|TRBD1|TRBJ1-2|-
TGTGCCAGCTCGACTTTGGGACAGGGGGCTTCGGCTAACTATGGCTACACCTTC
CASSTLGQGASANYGYTF
>TRBV7-2|TRBD2|TRBJ2-1|-
TGTGCCAGCAGCTTAGAGGGACTACCCATCGACAATGAGCAGTTCTTC
CASSLEGLPIDNEQFF
>TRBV5-1|-|TRBJ2-7|-
TGCGCCAGCAGCTGGGAGGCTGGCGAGCAGTACTTC
CASSWEAGEQYF
>TRBV18|-|TRBJ2-2|-
TGTGCCAGCTCACCACAGGGCAGGGGAGCCGGGGAGCTGTTTTTT
CASSPQGRGAGELFF
>TRBV5-4|TRBD1|TRBJ1-5|-
TGTGCCAGCAGCGAAGGGACAGCAAATCAGCCCCAGCATTTT
CASSEGTANQPQHF
>TRBV28|-|TRBJ1-1|-
TGTGCCAGCAGTTTCTCTAGATCAATTGAAGCTTTCTTT
CASSFSRSIEAFF
>TRBV4-2|-|TRBJ2-6|-
TGTGCCAGCAGCCAGCAGACAGGCTCTGGGGCCAACGTCCTGACTTTC
CASSQQTGSGANVLTF
>TRBV5-5|TRBD1|TRBJ1-4|-
TGTGCCAGCAGCTTTTTCGACAGGGGCACCACTAATGAAAAACTGTTTTTT
CASSFFDRGTTNEKLFF
>TRBV19|TRBD1|TRBJ1-2|-
TGTGCCAGTACTGCGGACAGGGGGAGGACTGGCTACACCTTC
CASTADRGRTGYTF
>TRBV5-1|TRBD1|TRBJ1-1|-
TGCGCCAGCAGCTTGGCCAGGACAGGGGGGTACACTGAAGCTTTCTTT
CASSLARTGGYTEAFF